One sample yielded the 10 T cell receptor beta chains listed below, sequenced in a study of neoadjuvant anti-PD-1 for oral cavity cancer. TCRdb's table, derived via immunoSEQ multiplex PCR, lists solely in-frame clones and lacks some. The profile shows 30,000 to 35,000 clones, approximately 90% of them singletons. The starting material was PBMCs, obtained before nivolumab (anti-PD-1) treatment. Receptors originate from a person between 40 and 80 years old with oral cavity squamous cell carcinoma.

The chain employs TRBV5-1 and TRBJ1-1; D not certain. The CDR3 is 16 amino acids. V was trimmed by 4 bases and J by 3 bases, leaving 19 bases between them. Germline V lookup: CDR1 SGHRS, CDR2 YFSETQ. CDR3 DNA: TGCGCCAGCAGCGCCGCCTATGGGTTAGGATACACTGAAGCTTTCTTT. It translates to CASSAAYGLGYTEAFF.

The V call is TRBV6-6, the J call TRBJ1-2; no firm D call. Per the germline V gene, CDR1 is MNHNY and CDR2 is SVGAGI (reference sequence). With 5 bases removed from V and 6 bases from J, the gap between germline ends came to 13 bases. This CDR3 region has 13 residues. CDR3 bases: TGTGCCAGCAGTCGCGGGGAAGCCCATGGCTACACCTTC. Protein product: CASSRGEAHGYTF.

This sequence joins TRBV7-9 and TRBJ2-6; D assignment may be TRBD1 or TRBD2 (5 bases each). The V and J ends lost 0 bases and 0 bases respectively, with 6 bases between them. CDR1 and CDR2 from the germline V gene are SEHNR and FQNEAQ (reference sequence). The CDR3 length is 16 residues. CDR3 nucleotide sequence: TGTGCCAGCAGCTTAGCGGGGGACTCTGGGGCCAACGTCCTGACTTTC. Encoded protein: CASSLAGDSGANVLTF.

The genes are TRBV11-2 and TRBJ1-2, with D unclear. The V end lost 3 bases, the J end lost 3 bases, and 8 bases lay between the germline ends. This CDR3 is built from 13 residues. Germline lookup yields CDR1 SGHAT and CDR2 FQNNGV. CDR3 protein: CASSFSGDYGYTF. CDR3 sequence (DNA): TGTGCCAGCAGCTTTTCCGGAGACTATGGCTACACCTTC.

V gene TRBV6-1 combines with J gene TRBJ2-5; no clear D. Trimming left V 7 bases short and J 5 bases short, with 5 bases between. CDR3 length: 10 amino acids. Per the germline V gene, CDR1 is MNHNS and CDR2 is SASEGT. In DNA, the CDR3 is TGTGCCAGCAAGTACGAGACCCAGTACTTC. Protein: CASKYETQYF.

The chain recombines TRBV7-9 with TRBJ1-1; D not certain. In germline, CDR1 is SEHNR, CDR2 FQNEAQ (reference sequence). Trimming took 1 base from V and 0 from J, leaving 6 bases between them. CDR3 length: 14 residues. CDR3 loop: CASSLVLLNTEAFF. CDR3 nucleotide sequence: TGTGCCAGCAGCTTAGTCCTTTTGAACACTGAAGCTTTCTTT.

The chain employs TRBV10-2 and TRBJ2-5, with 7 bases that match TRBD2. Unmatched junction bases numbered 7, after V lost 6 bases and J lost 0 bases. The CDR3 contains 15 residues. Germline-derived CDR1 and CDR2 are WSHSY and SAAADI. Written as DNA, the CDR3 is TGCGCCAGCAGCCTCAGAGGACTAGACCAAGAGACCCAGTACTTC. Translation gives CASSLRGLDQETQYF.

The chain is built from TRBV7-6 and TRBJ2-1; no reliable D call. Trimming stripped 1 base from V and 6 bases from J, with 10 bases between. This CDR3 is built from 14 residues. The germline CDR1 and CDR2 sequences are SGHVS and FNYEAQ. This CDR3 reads CASSLGPTGNEQFF. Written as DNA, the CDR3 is TGTGCCAGCAGCTTAGGGCCGACTGGCAATGAGCAGTTCTTC.

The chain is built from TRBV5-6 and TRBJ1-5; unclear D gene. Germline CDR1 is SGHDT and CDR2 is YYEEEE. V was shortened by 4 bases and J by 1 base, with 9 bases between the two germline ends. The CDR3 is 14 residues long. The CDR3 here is CASSVERSNQPQHF. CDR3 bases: TGTGCCAGCAGCGTCGAAAGGAGCAATCAGCCCCAGCATTTT.

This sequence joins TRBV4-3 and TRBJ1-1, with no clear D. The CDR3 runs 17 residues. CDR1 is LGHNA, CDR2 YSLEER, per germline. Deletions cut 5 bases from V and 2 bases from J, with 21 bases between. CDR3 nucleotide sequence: TGCGCCAGCAGCGGACCCCGAGGGATCTCTCGTAACACTGAAGCTTTCTTT. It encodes CASSGPRGISRNTEAFF.